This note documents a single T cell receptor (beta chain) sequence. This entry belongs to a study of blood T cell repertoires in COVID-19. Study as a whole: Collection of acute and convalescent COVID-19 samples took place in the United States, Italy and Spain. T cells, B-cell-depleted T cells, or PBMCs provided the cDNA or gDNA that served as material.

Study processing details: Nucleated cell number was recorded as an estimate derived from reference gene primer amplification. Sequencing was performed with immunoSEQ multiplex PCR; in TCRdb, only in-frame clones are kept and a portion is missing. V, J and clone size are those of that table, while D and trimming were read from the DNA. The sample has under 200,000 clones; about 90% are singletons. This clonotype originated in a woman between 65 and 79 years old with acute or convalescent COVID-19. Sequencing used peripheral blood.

For the CDR3, the DNA is TGTGCCAGCAGCCGACCAACCGGGACTAGCGGGAGGGGTGGGAACACCGGGGAGCTGTTTTTT. Its translation: CASSRPTGTSGRGGNTGELFF. The rearrangement links TRBV4-2 to TRBJ2-2; TRBD2 matches 16 bases. Germline CDR1 reads LGHNA; CDR2 reads YNFKEQ. The CDR3 consists of 21 residues. V lost 4 bases and J lost 1; bases outside the gene matches: 12.